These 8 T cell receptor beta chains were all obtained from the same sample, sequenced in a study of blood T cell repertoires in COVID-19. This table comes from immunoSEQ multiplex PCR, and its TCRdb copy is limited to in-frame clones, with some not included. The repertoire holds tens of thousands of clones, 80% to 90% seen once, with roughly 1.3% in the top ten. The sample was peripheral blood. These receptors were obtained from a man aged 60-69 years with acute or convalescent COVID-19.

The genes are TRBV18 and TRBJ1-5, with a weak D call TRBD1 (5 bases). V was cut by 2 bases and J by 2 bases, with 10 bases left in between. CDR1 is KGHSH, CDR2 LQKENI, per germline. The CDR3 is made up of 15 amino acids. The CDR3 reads CASSPSGGGNQPQHF. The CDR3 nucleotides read TGTGCCAGCTCACCAAGCGGGGGAGGCAATCAGCCCCAGCATTTT.

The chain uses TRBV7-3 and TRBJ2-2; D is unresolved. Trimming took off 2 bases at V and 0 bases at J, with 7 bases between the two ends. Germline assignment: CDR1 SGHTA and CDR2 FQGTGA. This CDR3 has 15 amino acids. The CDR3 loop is CASSLLGTNTGELFF. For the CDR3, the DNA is TGTGCCAGCAGCTTACTTGGCACGAACACCGGGGAGCTGTTTTTT.

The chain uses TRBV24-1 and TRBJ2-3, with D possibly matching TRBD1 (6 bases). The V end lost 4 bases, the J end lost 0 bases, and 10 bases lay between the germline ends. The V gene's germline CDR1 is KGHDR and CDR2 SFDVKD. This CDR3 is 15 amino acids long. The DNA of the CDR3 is TGTGCCACCAGTGACGGACAGTTGAGCACAGATACGCAGTATTTT. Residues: CATSDGQLSTDTQYF.

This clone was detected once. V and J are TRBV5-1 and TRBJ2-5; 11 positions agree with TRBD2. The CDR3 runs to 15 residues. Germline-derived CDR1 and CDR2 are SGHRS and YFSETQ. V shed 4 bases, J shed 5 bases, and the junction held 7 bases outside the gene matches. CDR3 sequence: CASSQTSGIDETQYF. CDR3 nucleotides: TGCGCCAGCAGCCAGACTAGCGGGATCGATGAGACCCAGTACTTC.

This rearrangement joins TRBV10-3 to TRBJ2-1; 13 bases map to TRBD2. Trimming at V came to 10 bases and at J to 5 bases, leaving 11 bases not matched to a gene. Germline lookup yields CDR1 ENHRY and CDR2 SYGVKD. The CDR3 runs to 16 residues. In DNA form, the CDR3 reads TGTGCCACACGCCGGACTAGCGGGAGTATAAACAATGAGCAGTTCTTC. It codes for CATRRTSGSINNEQFF.

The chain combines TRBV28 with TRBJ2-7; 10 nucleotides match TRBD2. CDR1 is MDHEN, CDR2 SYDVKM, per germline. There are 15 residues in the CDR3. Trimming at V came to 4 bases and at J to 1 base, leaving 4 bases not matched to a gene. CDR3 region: CASSSGTSASYEQYF. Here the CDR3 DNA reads TGTGCCAGCAGTTCCGGGACTAGCGCGTCCTACGAGCAGTACTTC.

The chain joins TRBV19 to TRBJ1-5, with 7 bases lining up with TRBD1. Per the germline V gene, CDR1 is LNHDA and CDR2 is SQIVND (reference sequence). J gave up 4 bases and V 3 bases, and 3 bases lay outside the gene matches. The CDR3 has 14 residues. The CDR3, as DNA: TGTGCCAGTAGTATCGGCAGGGGGAATCAGCCCCAGCATTTT. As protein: CASSIGRGNQPQHF.

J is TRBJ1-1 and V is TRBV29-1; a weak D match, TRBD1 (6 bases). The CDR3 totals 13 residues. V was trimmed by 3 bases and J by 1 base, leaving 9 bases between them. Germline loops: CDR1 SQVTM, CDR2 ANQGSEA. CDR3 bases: TGCAGCGTTGACCAGGGGTGGAACACTGAAGCTTTCTTT. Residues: CSVDQGWNTEAFF.